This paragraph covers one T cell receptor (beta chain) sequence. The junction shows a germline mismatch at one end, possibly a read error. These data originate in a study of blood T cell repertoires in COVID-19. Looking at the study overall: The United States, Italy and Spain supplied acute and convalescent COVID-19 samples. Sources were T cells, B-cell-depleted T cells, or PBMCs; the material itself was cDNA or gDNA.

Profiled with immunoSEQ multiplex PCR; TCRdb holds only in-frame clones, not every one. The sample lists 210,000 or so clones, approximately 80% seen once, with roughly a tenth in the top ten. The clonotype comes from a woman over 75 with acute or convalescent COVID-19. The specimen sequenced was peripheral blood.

The CDR3 nucleotides read TGTGCTAGCAGCCACTATCCAGGAGGCCAAGAGACCCAGTACTTC. It translates to CASSHYPGGQETQYF. The rearrangement links TRBV7-7 to TRBJ2-5; maybe TRBD2 (5 bases). The germline CDR1 and CDR2 sequences are SSHAT and FNYEAQ (reference sequence). This CDR3 contains 15 residues.